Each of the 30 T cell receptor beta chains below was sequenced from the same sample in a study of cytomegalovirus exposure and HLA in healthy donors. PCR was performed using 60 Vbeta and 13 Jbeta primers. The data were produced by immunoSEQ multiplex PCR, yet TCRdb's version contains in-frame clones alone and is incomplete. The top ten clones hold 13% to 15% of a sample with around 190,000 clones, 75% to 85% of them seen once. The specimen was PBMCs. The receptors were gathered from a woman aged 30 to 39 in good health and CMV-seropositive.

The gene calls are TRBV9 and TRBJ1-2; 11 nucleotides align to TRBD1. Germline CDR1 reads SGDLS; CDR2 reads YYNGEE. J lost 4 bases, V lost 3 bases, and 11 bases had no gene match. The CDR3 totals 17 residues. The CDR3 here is CASSEEGQGAYRYGYTF. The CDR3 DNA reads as TGTGCCAGCAGCGAGGAAGGACAGGGGGCGTACCGCTATGGCTACACCTTC.

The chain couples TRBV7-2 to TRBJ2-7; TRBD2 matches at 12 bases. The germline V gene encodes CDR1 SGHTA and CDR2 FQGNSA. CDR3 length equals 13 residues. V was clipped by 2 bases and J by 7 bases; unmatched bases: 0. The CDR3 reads CASSLLAGGEQYF. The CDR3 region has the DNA TGTGCCAGCAGCTTACTAGCGGGAGGGGAGCAGTACTTC.

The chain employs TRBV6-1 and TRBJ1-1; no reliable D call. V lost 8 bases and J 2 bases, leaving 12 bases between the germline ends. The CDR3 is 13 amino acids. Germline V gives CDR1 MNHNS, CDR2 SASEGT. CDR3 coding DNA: TGTGCCAGCTCCAACCGGGGTAACACTGAAGCTTTCTTT. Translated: CASSNRGNTEAFF.

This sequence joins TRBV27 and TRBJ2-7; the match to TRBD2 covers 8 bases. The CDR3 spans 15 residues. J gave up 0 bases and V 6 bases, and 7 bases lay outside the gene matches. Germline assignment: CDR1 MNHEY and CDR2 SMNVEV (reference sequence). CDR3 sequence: CASSSLADHSYEQYF. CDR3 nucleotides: TGTGCCAGCAGCTCACTAGCGGATCACTCCTACGAGCAGTACTTC.

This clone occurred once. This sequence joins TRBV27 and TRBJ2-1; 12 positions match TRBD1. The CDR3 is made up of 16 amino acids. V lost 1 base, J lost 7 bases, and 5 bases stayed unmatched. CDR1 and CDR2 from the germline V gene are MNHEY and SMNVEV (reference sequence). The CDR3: CASSLWGTGGFNEQFF. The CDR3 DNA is TGTGCCAGCAGTTTATGGGGGACAGGGGGCTTTAATGAGCAGTTCTTC.

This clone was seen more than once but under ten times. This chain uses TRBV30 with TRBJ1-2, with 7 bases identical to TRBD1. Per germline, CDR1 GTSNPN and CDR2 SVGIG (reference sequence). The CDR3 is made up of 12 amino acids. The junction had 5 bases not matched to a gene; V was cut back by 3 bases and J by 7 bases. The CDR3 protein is CAWRFRGTGYTF. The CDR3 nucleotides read TGTGCCTGGAGATTCAGGGGGACTGGCTACACCTTC.

The CDR3 protein is CASKFLDSRGYTF. CDR3 DNA: TGTGCCAGCAAATTCTTGGACAGTAGGGGCTACACCTTC. V is TRBV6-1 and J is TRBJ1-2, with D perhaps TRBD1 (6 bases). The V gene's germline CDR1 is MNHNS and CDR2 SASEGT. The CDR3 contains 13 residues. Deletions cut 7 bases from V and 8 bases from J, with 17 bases between.

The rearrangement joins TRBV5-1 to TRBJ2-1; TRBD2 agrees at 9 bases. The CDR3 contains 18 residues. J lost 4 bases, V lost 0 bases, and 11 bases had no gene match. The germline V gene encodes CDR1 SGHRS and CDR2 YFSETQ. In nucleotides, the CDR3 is TGCGCCAGCAGCTTGGAAGCGGGGGGCCTCGCCAGTTACAATGAGCAGTTCTTC. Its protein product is CASSLEAGGLASYNEQFF. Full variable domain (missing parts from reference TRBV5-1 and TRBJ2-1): KAGVTQTPRYLIKTRGQQVTLSCSPISGHRSVSWYQQTPGQGLQFLFEYFSETQRNKGNFPGRFSGRQFSNSRSEMNVSTLELGDSALYLCASSLEAGGLASYNEQFFGPGTRLTVL.

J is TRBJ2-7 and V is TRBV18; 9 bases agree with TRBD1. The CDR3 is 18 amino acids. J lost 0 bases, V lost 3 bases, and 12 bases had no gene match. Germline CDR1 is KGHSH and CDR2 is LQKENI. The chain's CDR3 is CASSPGTGFPPASYEQYF. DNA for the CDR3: TGTGCCAGCTCACCCGGGACAGGGTTCCCCCCCGCCTCCTACGAGCAGTACTTC.

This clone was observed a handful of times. The CDR3 loop reads CASRPPSGRALGTQYF. CDR3 nucleotide sequence: TGTGCCAGCAGGCCCCCTAGCGGGAGGGCTTTGGGTACGCAGTATTTT. This chain links TRBV28 with TRBJ2-3; 12 positions match TRBD2. Germline CDR1 reads MDHEN; CDR2 reads SYDVKM. Germline trimming cut 6 bases from V and 8 bases from J; bases unmatched to any gene: 12. The CDR3 is made up of 16 amino acids.

In nucleotides, the CDR3 is TGTGCCAGTAGGGGGACAGGGGGCTATGGCTACACCTTC. Translated: CASRGTGGYGYTF. The rearrangement uses TRBV19 and TRBJ1-2; 11 bases map to TRBD1. Trimming removed 6 bases from V and 4 bases from J; junction bases left unmatched: 1. There are 13 residues in the CDR3. In germline, CDR1 is LNHDA, CDR2 SQIVND (reference sequence).

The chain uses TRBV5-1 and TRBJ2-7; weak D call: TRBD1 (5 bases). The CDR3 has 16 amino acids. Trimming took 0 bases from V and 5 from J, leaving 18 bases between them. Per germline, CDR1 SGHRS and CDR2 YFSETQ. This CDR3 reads CASSLAGQGNSHEQYF. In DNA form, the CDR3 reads TGCGCCAGCAGCTTGGCCGGGCAGGGCAATTCCCACGAGCAGTACTTC.

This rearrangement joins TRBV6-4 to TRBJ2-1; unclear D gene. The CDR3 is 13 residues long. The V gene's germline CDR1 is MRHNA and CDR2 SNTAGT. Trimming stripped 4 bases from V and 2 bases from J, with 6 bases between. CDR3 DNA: TGTGCCAGCAGTGCTTCGGCCTACAATGAGCAGTTCTTC. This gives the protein CASSASAYNEQFF.

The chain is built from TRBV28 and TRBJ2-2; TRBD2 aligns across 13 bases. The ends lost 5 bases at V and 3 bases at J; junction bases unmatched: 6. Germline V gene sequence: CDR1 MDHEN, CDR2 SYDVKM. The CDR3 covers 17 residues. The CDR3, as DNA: TGTGCCAGCAGTGTCCGGACTAGCGGGGGTGACACCGGGGAGCTGTTTTTT. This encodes CASSVRTSGGDTGELFF.

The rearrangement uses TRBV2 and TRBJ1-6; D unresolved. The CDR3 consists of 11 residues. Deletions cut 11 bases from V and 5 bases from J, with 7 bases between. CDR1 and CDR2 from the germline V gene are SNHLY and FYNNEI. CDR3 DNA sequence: TGTGCCTCCCGGGATAATTCACCCCTCCACTTT. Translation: CASRDNSPLHF.

CDR3 residues: CAISDRQGVNGYTF. Here the CDR3 DNA reads TGTGCCATCAGTGACCGACAGGGGGTTAATGGCTACACCTTC. J is TRBJ1-2 and V is TRBV10-3; 9 bases are shared with TRBD1. The J segment lost 6 bases and the V segment lost 3 bases, leaving 5 bases of the junction unmatched. CDR3 length equals 14 residues. CDR1 ENHRY and CDR2 SYGVKD come from the germline V gene.

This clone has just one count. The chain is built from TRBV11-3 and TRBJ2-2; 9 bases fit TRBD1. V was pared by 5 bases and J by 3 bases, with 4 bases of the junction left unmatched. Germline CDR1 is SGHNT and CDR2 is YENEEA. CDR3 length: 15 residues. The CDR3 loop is CASSARTGDTGELFF. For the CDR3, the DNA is TGTGCCAGCAGCGCCCGGACAGGGGACACCGGGGAGCTGTTTTTT.

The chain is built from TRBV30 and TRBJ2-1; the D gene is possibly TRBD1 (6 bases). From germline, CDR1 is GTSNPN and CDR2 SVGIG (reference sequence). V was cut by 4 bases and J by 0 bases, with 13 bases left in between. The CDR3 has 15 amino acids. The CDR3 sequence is CAWNPTGSSYNEQFF. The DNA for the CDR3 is TGTGCCTGGAATCCCACAGGGAGCTCCTACAATGAGCAGTTCTTC. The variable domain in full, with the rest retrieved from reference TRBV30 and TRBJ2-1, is SQTIHQWPATLVQPVGSPLSLECTVEGTSNPNLYWYRQAAGRGLQLLFYSVGIGQISSEVPQNLSASRPQDRQFILSSKKLLLSDSGFYLCAWNPTGSSYNEQFFGPGTRLTVL.

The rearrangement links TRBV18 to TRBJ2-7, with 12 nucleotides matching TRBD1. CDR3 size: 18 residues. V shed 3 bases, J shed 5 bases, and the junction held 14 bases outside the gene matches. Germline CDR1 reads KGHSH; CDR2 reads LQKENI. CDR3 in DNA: TGTGCCAGCTCACCCGATAGCATAGGGACAGGGGGCCGGAACGAGCAGTACTTC. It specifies CASSPDSIGTGGRNEQYF.

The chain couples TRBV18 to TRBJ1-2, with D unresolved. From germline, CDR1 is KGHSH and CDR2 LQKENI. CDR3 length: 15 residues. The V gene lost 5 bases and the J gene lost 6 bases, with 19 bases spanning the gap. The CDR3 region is CASSWADPNLHGYTF. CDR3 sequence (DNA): TGTGCCAGCTCATGGGCAGACCCGAATTTACATGGCTACACCTTC. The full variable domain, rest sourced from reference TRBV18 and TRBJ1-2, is NAGVMQNPRHLVRRRGQEARLRCSPMKGHSHVYWYRQLPEEGLKFMVYLQKENIIDESGMPKERFSAEFPKEGPSILRIQQVVRGDSAAYFCASSWADPNLHGYTFGSGTRLTVV.

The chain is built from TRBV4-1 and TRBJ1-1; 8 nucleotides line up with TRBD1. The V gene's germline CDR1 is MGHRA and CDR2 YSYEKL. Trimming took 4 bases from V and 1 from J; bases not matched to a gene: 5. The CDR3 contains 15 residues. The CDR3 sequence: CASSRDRRPNTEAFF. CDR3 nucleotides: TGCGCCAGCAGCCGGGACAGGAGGCCGAACACTGAAGCTTTCTTT.

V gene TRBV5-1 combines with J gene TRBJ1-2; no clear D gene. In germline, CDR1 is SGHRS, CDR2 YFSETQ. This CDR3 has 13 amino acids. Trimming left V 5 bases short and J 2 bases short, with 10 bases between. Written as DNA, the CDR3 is TGCGCCAGCAGTCTGACACTGAACTATGGCTACACCTTC. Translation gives CASSLTLNYGYTF.

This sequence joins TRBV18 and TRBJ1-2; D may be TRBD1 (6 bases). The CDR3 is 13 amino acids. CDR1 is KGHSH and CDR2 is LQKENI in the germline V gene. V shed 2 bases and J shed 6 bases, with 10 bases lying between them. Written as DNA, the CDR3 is TGTGCCAGCTCACCATTCACAGGGAATGGCTACACCTTC. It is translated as CASSPFTGNGYTF.

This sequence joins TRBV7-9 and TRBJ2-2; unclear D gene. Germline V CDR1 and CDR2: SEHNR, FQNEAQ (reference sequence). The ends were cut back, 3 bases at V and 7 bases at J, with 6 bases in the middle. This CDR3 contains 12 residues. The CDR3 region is CASSFSLGELFF. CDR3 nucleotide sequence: TGTGCCAGCAGCTTTTCCCTCGGGGAGCTGTTTTTT.

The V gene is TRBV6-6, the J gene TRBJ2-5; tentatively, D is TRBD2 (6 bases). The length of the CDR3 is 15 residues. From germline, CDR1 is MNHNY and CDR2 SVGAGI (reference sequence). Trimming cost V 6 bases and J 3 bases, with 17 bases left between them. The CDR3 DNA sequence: TGTGCCAGCAGCCCCACGGGGGTGGGGGAAGAGACCCAGTACTTC. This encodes CASSPTGVGEETQYF.

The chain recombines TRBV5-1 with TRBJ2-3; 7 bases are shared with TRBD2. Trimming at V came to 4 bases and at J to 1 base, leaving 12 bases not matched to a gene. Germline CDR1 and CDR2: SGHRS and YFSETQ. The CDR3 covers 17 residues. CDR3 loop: CASSLTKGGARTDTQYF. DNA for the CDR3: TGCGCCAGCAGCCTTACCAAGGGAGGGGCTCGCACAGATACGCAGTATTTT.

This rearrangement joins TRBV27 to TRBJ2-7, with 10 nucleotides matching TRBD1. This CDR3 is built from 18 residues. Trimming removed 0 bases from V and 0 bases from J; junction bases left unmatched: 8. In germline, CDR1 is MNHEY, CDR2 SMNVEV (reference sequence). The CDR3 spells CASSLSPGQGQVSYEQYF. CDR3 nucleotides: TGTGCCAGCAGTTTATCGCCGGGACAGGGGCAGGTCTCCTACGAGCAGTACTTC.

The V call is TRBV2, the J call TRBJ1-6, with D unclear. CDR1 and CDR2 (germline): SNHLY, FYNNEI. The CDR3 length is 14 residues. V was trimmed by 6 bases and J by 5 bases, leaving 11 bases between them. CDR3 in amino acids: CASRDWADNSPLHF. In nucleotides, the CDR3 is TGTGCCAGCAGGGATTGGGCAGATAATTCACCCCTCCACTTT.

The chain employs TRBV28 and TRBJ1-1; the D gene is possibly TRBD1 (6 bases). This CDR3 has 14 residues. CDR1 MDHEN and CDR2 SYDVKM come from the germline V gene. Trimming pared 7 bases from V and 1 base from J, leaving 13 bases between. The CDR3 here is CASTVPGQNTEAFF. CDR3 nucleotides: TGTGCCAGCACCGTCCCGGGACAGAACACTGAAGCTTTCTTT.

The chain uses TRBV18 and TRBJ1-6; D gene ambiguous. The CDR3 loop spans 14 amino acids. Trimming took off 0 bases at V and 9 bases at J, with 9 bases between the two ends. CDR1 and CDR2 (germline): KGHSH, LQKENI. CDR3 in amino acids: CASSPPTHGSPLHF. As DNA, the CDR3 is TGTGCCAGCTCACCACCGACACACGGTTCACCCCTCCACTTT. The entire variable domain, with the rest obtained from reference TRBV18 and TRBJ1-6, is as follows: NAGVMQNPRHLVRRRGQEARLRCSPMKGHSHVYWYRQLPEEGLKFMVYLQKENIIDESGMPKERFSAEFPKEGPSILRIQQVVRGDSAAYFCASSPPTHGSPLHFGNGTRLTVT.